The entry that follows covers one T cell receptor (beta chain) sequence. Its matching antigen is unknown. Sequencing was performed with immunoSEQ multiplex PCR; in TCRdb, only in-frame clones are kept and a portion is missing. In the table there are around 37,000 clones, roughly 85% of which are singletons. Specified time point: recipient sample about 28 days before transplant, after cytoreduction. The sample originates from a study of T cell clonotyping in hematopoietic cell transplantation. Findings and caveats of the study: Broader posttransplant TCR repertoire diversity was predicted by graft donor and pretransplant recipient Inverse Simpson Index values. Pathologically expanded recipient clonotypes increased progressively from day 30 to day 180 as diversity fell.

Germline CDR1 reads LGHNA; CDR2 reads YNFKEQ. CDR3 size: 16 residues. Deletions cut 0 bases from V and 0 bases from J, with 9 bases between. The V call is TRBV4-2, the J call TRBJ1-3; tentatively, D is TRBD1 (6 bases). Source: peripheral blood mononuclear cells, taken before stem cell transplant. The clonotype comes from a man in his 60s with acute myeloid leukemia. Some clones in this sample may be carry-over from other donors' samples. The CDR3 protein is CASSQDTGNSGNTIYF. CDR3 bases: TGTGCCAGCAGCCAAGATACAGGGAACTCTGGAAACACCATATATTTT.